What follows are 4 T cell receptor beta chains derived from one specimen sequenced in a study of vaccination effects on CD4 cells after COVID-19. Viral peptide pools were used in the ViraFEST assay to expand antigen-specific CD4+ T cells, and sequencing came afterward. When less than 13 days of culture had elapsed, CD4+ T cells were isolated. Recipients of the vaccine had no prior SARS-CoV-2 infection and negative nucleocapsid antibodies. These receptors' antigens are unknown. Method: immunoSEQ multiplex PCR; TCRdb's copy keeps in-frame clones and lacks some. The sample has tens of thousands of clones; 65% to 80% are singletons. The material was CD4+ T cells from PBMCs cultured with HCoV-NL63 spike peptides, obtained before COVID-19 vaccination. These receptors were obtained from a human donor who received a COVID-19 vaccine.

The CDR3 DNA follows: TGTGCCAGCAGCGTGTTAGGGTATGGCTACACCTTC. Translation: CASSVLGYGYTF. The chain employs TRBV5-6 and TRBJ1-2; no definite D call. The CDR3 totals 12 residues. Germline V CDR1 and CDR2: SGHDT, YYEEEE. The V end lost 4 bases, the J end lost 5 bases, and 9 bases lay between the germline ends.

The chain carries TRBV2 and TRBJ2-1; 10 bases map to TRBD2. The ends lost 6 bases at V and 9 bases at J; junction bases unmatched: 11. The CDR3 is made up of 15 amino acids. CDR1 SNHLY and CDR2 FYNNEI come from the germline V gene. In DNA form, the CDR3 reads TGTGCCAGCAGCCCGTCTAGCGGGGGTTGGGGTGAGCAGTTCTTC. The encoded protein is CASSPSSGGWGEQFF.

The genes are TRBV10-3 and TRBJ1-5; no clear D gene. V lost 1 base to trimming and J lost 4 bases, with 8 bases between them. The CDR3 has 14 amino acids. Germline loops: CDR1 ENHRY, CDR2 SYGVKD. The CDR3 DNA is TGTGCCATCAGTGAGTTTGGCAGTAATCAGCCCCAGCATTTT. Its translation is CAISEFGSNQPQHF.

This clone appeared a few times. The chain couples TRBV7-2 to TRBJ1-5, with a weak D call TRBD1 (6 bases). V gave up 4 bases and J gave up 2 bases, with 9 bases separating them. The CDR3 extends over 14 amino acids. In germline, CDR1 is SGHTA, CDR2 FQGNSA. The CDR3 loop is CASSSPGGNQPQHF. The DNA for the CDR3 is TGTGCCAGCAGCTCCCCAGGGGGCAATCAGCCCCAGCATTTT.